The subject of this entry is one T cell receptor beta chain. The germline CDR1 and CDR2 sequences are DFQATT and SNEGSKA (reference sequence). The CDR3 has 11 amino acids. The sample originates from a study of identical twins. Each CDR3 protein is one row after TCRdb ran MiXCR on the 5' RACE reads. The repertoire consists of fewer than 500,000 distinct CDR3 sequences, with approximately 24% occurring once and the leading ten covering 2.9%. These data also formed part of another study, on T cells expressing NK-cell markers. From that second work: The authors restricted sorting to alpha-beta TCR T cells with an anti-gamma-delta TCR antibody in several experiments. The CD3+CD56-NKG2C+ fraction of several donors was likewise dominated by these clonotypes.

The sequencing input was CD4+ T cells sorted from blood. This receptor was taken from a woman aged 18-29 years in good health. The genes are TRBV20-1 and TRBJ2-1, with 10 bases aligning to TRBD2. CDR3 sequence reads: CSPSGRNEQFF. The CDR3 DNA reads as TGCAGCCCTAGCGGGAGAAATGAGCAGTTCTTC.